These 3 T cell receptor beta chains were sequenced from one sample in a study of blood T cell repertoires in COVID-19. Libraries were prepared by immunoSEQ multiplex PCR; TCRdb keeps only in-frame clonotypes and omits some of them. The repertoire holds 250,000 to 350,000 clones, with about nine tenths as singletons. The sequenced sample was PBMCs or T cells enriched from blood (not recorded which). The receptors here all came from a woman in her late teens or twenties who had recovered from COVID-19.

The chain has TRBV19 and TRBJ1-1; tentative D call: TRBD1 (5 bases). Germline lookup yields CDR1 LNHDA and CDR2 SQIVND (reference sequence). V lost 9 bases and J 0 bases, leaving 17 bases between the germline ends. This CDR3 comprises 15 residues. The CDR3 DNA reads TGTGCCAGCCTTAAGGCCAGGGCCGTGAACACTGAAGCTTTCTTT. It specifies CASLKARAVNTEAFF.

The V call is TRBV7-9, the J call TRBJ2-2; 11 bases match TRBD2. V shed 3 bases, J shed 4 bases, and the junction held 1 base outside the gene matches. Per the germline V gene, CDR1 is SEHNR and CDR2 is FQNEAQ (reference sequence). This CDR3 contains 15 residues. The CDR3 protein is CASSFTSGSTGELFF. The CDR3 bases are TGTGCCAGCAGCTTCACTAGCGGGAGCACCGGGGAGCTGTTTTTT.

V usage is TRBV2 and J usage is TRBJ2-2; TRBD1 matches at 12 bases. Looked up from germline, CDR1 is SNHLY and CDR2 is FYNNEI. This CDR3 is 18 amino acids long. The V segment lost 5 bases and the J segment 3 bases; nucleotides outside the gene matches: 10. CDR3 region: CASSPGQGAVRDTGELFF. CDR3 nucleotides: TGTGCCAGCAGTCCGGGACAGGGGGCAGTAAGGGACACCGGGGAGCTGTTTTTT.